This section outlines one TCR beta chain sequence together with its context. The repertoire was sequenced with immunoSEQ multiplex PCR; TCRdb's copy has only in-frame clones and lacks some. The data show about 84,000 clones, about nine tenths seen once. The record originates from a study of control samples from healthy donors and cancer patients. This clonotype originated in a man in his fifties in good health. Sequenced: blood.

The CDR3 bases are TGTGCCAGCAGCTTTAGACAGATGGCTGCGAACACTGAAGCTTTCTTT. It encodes CASSFRQMAANTEAFF. J is TRBJ1-1 and V is TRBV14; a possible D gene is TRBD1 (5 bases). CDR3 length: 16 amino acids. Germline CDR1 SGHDN, CDR2 FVKESK. Trimming stripped 5 bases from V and 1 base from J, with 17 bases between. The full variable domain, in which reference TRBV14 and TRBJ1-1 provide the parts outside the CDR3, is EAGVTQFPSHSVIEKGQTVTLRCDPISGHDNLYWYRRVMGKEIKFLLHFVKESKQDESGMPNNRFLAERTGGTYSTLKVQPAELEDSGVYFCASSFRQMAANTEAFFGQGTRLTVV.